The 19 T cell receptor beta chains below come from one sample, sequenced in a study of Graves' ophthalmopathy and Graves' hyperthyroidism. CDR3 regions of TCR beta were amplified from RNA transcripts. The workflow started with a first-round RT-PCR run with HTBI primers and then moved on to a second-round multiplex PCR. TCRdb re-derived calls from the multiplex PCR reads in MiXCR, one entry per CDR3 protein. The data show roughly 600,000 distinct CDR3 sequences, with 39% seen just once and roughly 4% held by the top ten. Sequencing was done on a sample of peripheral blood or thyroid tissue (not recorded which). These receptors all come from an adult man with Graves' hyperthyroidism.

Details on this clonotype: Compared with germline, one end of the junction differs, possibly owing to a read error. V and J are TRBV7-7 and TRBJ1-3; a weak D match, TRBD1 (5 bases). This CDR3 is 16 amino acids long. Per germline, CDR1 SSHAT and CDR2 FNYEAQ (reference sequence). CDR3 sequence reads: CASSDAGPSSGSTIYF. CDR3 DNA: TGTGCTAGCAGCGACGCGGGGCCCAGCTCTGGAAGCACCATATATTTT.

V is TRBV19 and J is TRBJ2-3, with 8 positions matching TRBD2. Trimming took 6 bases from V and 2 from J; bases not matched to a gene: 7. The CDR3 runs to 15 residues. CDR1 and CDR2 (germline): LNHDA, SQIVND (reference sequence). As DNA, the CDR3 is TGTGCCAGTAGGGCTGGGACTAGGTACACAGATACGCAGTATTTT. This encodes CASRAGTRYTDTQYF.

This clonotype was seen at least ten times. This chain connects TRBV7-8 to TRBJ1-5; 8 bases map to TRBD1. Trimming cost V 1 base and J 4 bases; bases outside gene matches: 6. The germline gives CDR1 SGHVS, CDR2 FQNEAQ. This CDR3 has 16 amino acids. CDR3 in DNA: TGTGCCAGCAGCTTAGGTCCCCAGGGGGCGAATCAGCCCCAGCATTTT. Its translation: CASSLGPQGANQPQHF. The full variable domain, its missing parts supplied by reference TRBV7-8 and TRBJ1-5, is GAGVSQSPRYKVAKRGQDVALRCDPISGHVSLFWYQQALGQGPEFLTYFQNEAQLDKSGLPSDRFFAERPEGSVSTLKIQRTQQEDSAVYLCASSLGPQGANQPQHFGDGTRLSIL.

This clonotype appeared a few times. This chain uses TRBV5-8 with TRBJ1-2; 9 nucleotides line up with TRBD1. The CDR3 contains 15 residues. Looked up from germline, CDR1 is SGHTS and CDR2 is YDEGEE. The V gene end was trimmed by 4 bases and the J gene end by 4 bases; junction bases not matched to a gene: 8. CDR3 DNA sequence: TGTGCCAGCAGCCCGGGACAGGGACGTACCTATGGCTACACCTTC. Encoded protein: CASSPGQGRTYGYTF.

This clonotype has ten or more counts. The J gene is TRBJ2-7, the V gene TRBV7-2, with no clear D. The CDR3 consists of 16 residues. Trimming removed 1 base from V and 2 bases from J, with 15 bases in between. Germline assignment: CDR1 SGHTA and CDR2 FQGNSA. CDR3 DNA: TGTGCCAGCAGCTTAGATGGGGTTCGATGGGCCTACGAGCAGTACTTC. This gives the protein CASSLDGVRWAYEQYF.

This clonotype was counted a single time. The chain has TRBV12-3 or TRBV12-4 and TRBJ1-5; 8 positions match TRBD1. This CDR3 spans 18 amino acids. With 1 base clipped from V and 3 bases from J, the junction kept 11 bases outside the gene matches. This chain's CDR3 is CASSLGGTGGSYNQPQHF. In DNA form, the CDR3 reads TGTGCCAGCAGTTTAGGGGGGACAGGCGGGTCCTACAATCAGCCCCAGCATTTT.

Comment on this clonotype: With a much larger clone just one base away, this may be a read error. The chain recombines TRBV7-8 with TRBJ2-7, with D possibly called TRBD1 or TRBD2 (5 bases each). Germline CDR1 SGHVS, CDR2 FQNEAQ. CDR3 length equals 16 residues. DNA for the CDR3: TGTGCCAGCGGCTTAGCGTCGGGGCCCCTCCTGTCCGAGCAGTACTTC. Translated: CASGLASGPLLSEQYF.

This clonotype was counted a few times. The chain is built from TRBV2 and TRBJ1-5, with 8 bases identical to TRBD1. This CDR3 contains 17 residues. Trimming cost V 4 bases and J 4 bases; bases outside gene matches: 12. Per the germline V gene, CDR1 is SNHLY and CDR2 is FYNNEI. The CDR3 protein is CASSGGGPTGVNQPQHF. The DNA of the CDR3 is TGTGCCAGCAGTGGGGGAGGACCGACAGGGGTGAATCAGCCCCAGCATTTT.

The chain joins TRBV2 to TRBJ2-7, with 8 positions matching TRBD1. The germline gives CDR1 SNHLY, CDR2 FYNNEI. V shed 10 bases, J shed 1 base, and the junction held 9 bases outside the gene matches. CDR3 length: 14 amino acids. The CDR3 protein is CATRTGTGSYEQYF. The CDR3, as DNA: TGTGCCACCCGGACCGGGACAGGATCCTACGAGCAGTACTTC.

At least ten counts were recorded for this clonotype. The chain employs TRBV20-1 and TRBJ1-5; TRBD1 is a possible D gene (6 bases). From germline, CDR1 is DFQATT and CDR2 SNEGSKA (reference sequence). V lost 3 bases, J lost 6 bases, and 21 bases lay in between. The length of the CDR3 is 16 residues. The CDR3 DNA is TGCAGTGCTAGTGCAGGGGACACCTCAGGGAGTCAGCCCCAGCATTTT. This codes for CSASAGDTSGSQPQHF.

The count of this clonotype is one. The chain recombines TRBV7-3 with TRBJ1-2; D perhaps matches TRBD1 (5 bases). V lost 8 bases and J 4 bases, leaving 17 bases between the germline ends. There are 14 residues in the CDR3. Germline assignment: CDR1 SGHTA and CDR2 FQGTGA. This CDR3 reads CASGGAGGFYGYTF. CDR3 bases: TGTGCCAGCGGTGGGGCGGGGGGGTTCTATGGCTACACCTTC. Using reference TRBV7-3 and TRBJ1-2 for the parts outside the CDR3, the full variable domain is GAGVSQTPSNKVTEKGKYVELRCDPISGHTALYWYRQSLGQGPEFLIYFQGTGAADDSGLPNDRFFAVRPEGSVSTLKIQRTERGDSAVYLCASGGAGGFYGYTFGSGTRLTVV.

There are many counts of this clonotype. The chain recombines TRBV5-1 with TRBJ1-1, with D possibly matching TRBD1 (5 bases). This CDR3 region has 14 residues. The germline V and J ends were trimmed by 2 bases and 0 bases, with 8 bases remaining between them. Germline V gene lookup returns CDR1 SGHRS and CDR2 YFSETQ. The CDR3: CASSLQDVNTEAFF. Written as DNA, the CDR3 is TGCGCCAGCAGCTTACAGGATGTGAACACTGAAGCTTTCTTT. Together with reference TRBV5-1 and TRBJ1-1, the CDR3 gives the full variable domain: KAGVTQTPRYLIKTRGQQVTLSCSPISGHRSVSWYQQTPGQGLQFLFEYFSETQRNKGNFPGRFSGRQFSNSRSEMNVSTLELGDSALYLCASSLQDVNTEAFFGQGTRLTVV.

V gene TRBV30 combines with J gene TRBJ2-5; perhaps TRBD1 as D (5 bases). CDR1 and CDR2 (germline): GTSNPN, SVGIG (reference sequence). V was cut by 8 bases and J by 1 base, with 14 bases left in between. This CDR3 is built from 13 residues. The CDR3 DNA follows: TGTGCCCGCGATACAGGATTCCAAGAGACCCAGTACTTC. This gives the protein CARDTGFQETQYF.

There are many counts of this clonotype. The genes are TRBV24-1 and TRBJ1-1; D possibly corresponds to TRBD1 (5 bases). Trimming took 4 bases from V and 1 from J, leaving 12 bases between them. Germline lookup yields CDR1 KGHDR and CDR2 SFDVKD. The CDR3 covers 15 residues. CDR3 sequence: CATSDSGRGNTEAFF. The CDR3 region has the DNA TGTGCCACCAGTGACTCGGGACGGGGGAACACTGAAGCTTTCTTT.

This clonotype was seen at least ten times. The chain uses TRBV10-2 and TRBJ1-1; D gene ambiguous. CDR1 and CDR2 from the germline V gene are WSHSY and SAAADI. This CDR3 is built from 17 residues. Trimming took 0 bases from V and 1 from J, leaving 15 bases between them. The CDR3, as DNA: TGCGCCAGCAGTGAGTCTTCGATTTGGGTCCCGAACACTGAAGCTTTCTTT. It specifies CASSESSIWVPNTEAFF.

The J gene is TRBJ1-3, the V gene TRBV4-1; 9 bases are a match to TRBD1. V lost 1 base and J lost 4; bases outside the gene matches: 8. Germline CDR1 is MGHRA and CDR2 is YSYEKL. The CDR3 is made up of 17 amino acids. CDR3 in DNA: TGCGCCAGCAGCCAAGCTCCGGGACAGGGTTCAGGAAACACCATATATTTT. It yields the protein CASSQAPGQGSGNTIYF.

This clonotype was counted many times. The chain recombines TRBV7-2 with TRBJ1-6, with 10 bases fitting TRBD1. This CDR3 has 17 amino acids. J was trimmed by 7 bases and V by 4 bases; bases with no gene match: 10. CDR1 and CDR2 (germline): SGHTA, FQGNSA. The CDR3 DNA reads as TGTGCCAGCAGCTGGCCGGGACAGGGGTCAAGAAATTCACCCCTCCACTTT. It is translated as CASSWPGQGSRNSPLHF.

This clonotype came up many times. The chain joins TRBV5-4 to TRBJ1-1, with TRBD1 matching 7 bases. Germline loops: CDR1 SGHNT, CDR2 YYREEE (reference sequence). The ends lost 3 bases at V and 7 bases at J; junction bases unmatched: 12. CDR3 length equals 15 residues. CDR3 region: CASSWPTGMSDEAFF. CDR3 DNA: TGTGCCAGCAGCTGGCCGACAGGGATGTCCGATGAAGCTTTCTTT. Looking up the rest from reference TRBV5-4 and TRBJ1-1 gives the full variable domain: ETGVTQSPTHLIKTRGQQVTLRCSSQSGHNTVSWYQQALGQGPQFIFQYYREEENGRGNFPPRFSGLQFPNYSSELNVNALELDDSALYLCASSWPTGMSDEAFFGQGTRLTVV.

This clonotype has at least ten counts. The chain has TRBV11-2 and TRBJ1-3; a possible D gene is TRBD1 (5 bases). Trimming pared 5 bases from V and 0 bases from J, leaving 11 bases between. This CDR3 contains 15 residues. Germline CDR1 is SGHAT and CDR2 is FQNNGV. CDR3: CASSKRQSSGNTIYF. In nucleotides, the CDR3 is TGTGCCAGCAGCAAAAGACAGTCCTCTGGAAACACCATATATTTT.